These 25 T cell receptor beta chains came from one sample sequenced in a study of human T cells and chemical hapten exposure. Indicated time point: pre-sensitization, week 0. The sample's treatment: therapeutic diphenylcyclopropenone sensitization with weekly scalp DPC. TCRdb redid the calling of the RACE reads with MiXCR, one entry per CDR3 protein. In the table there are fewer than 350,000 distinct CDR3 sequences, roughly 8% of which are singletons. Sequencing was performed on whole blood, taken in connection with sensitization to the hapten diphenylcyclopropenone (DPC). These TCRs come from a young man with alopecia areata. Some clones in this sample may be carry-over from other donors' samples.

This clonotype was counted at least ten times. This chain uses TRBV20-1 with TRBJ1-2, with TRBD1 matching 7 bases. V gave up 7 bases and J gave up 4 bases; unmatched junction bases: 9. The CDR3 spans 13 residues. The germline gives CDR1 DFQATT, CDR2 SNEGSKA (reference sequence). In DNA, the CDR3 is TGCAGTGAAATGGGACAGTCGCTCTATGGCTACACCTTC. Its protein is CSEMGQSLYGYTF.

At least ten counts were recorded for this clonotype. This sequence joins TRBV29-1 and TRBJ1-2, with TRBD1 matching over 9 bases. The CDR3 sequence is 12 residues long. Trimming cost V 6 bases and J 8 bases; bases outside gene matches: 7. Germline CDR1 SQVTM, CDR2 ANQGSEA. The CDR3 loop is CSVGDRVGGYTF. The DNA for the CDR3 is TGCAGCGTAGGGGACAGGGTTGGAGGCTACACCTTC.

V gene TRBV11-1 combines with J gene TRBJ2-2; no reliable D call. Trimming shortened V by 5 bases and J by 6 bases, and 13 bases separated the two germline ends. Germline CDR1 reads SGHAT; CDR2 reads FQDESV (reference sequence). CDR3 length: 14 residues. CDR3 coding DNA: TGTGCCAGCAGCCCGATCGATGCTTCCGGGGAGCTGTTTTTT. Translating it yields CASSPIDASGELFF. The full variable domain, its missing parts supplied by reference TRBV11-1 and TRBJ2-2, is EAEVAQSPRYKITEKSQAVAFWCDPISGHATLYWYRQILGQGPELLVQFQDESVVDDSQLPKDRFSAERLKGVDSTLKIQPAELGDSAMYLCASSPIDASGELFFGEGSRLTVL.

This clonotype has just a few counts. This rearrangement joins TRBV7-2 to TRBJ2-1, with 7 bases matching TRBD2. V shed 4 bases, J shed 0 bases, and the junction held 3 bases outside the gene matches. Germline V gives CDR1 SGHTA, CDR2 FQGNSA. The CDR3 sequence is 15 residues long. The CDR3 sequence is CASSSPSGSYNEQFF. The CDR3 DNA follows: TGTGCCAGCAGCTCACCTAGCGGCTCCTACAATGAGCAGTTCTTC.

This clonotype was picked up a small number of times. The chain couples TRBV12-3 or TRBV12-4 to TRBJ1-2, with TRBD1 matching 7 bases. The CDR3 covers 14 residues. With V trimmed by 7 bases and J by 5 bases, 10 bases remained unmatched. This CDR3 is CASKPGQRTYGYTF. The CDR3 DNA reads TGTGCCAGCAAACCGGGACAGAGAACTTATGGCTACACCTTC.

At least ten counts were recorded for this clonotype. The rearrangement joins TRBV11-2 to TRBJ2-5, with 7 bases matching TRBD1. Germline V CDR1 and CDR2: SGHAT, FQNNGV. The CDR3 runs to 14 residues. V trimming: 5 bases; J trimming: 2 bases; junction bases outside the gene matches: 5. CDR3 sequence reads: CASSQGTVQETQYF. The DNA of the CDR3 is TGTGCCAGCAGCCAAGGGACAGTTCAAGAGACCCAGTACTTC.

This clonotype was observed a few times. This sequence joins TRBV2 and TRBJ2-2; D is undetermined. In germline, CDR1 is SNHLY, CDR2 FYNNEI. Deletions cut 6 bases from V and 8 bases from J, with 4 bases between. This CDR3 region has 10 residues. The CDR3 loop reads CASRPGELFF. CDR3 nucleotide sequence: TGTGCCAGCAGACCGGGGGAGCTGTTTTTT.

This clonotype was recorded many times. J is TRBJ1-1 and V is TRBV4-3; no clear D gene. V shed 0 bases and J shed 1 base, with 6 bases lying between them. CDR1 is LGHNA, CDR2 YSLEER, per germline. This CDR3 region has 14 residues. In DNA form, the CDR3 reads TGCGCCAGCAGCCAAGATTCGGGGAACACTGAAGCTTTCTTT. Amino acid sequence: CASSQDSGNTEAFF.

This clonotype was recorded at least ten times. The V call is TRBV29-1, the J call TRBJ1-5, with a possible D match to TRBD1 (6 bases). The germline V gene encodes CDR1 SQVTM and CDR2 ANQGSEA. V gave up 1 base and J gave up 4 bases, with 8 bases separating them. This CDR3 has 13 amino acids. This chain's CDR3 is CSVEVQGNQPQHF. The CDR3 DNA is TGCAGCGTTGAAGTGCAGGGGAATCAGCCCCAGCATTTT.

This clonotype was seen ten or more times. The gene calls are TRBV3-1 and TRBJ2-5, with 11 bases identical to TRBD2. The V gene end was trimmed by 3 bases and the J gene end by 3 bases; junction bases not matched to a gene: 3. The CDR3 has 15 residues. The germline V gene has CDR1 LGHDT and CDR2 YNNKEL (reference sequence). The CDR3 DNA sequence: TGTGCCAGCAGCCATGCGACTAGCGGGGAAGAGACCCAGTACTTC. Protein: CASSHATSGEETQYF.

This clonotype was found a few times. V gene TRBV4-1 combines with J gene TRBJ2-5; no firm D call. Germline V gives CDR1 MGHRA, CDR2 YSYEKL. Trimming shortened V by 0 bases and J by 2 bases, and 7 bases separated the two germline ends. The CDR3 has 14 residues. The CDR3 sequence: CASSQEVVQETQYF. For the CDR3, the DNA is TGCGCCAGCAGCCAAGAGGTAGTACAAGAGACCCAGTACTTC.

This clonotype has ten or more counts. V and J are TRBV29-1 and TRBJ1-1, with D tentatively TRBD1 (6 bases). Trimming cost V 7 bases and J 7 bases, with 13 bases left between them. CDR3 length: 11 residues. Germline V CDR1 and CDR2: SQVTM, ANQGSEA. The CDR3 bases are TGCAGCGCCATAACAGGGAGTGAAGCTTTCTTT. This translates into CSAITGSEAFF.

This clonotype was observed a few times. CDR3 residues: CASSQLTGPNEKLFF. In DNA, the CDR3 is TGCGCCAGCAGCCAGCTGACGGGACCTAATGAAAAACTGTTTTTT. The genes are TRBV4-1 and TRBJ1-4, with TRBD1 as a possible D gene (5 bases). V was trimmed by 3 bases and J by 3 bases, leaving 11 bases between them. The CDR3 is 15 amino acids. The germline gives CDR1 MGHRA, CDR2 YSYEKL.

This clonotype was found many times. The rearrangement links TRBV29-1 to TRBJ2-1; D may be TRBD1 or TRBD2 (5 bases each). Trimming left V 6 bases short and J 0 bases short, with 15 bases between. Germline CDR1 and CDR2: SQVTM and ANQGSEA. The CDR3 is made up of 15 amino acids. CDR3 sequence (DNA): TGCAGCGTCTCCCCCCCAGGGAGCTCCTACAATGAGCAGTTCTTC. Its translation is CSVSPPGSSYNEQFF.

This clonotype was counted between two and nine times. Here the CDR3 reads CASSYKKGLDGAEETQYF. The CDR3 DNA sequence: TGTGCCAGCAGTTACAAGAAGGGCCTCGACGGGGCGGAAGAGACCCAGTACTTC. The chain couples TRBV6-2 or TRBV6-3 to TRBJ2-5; TRBD1 or TRBD2 may be the D gene (5 bases each). Germline V gene data show CDR1 as MNHEY and CDR2 as SVGEGT. The CDR3 has 18 amino acids. V was clipped by 2 bases and J by 3 bases, with 22 bases between them.

This clonotype was observed at least ten times. CDR3: CASSSMDRYSTDTQYF. CDR3 DNA sequence: TGTGCCAGCAGCTCAATGGACAGATATAGCACAGATACGCAGTATTTT. J is TRBJ2-3 and V is TRBV7-2, with D perhaps TRBD1 (6 bases). Trimming took off 4 bases at V and 0 bases at J, with 14 bases between the two ends. Germline lookup yields CDR1 SGHTA and CDR2 FQGNSA. This CDR3 has 16 amino acids.

This clonotype came up a few times. The V gene is TRBV10-3, the J gene TRBJ1-1, with 7 bases aligning to TRBD1. This CDR3 is built from 13 residues. Germline CDR1 ENHRY, CDR2 SYGVKD. V lost 7 bases, J lost 3 bases, and 5 bases stayed unmatched. The chain's CDR3 is CAIMGRGDTEAFF. In DNA, the CDR3 is TGTGCCATCATGGGCAGGGGGGACACTGAAGCTTTCTTT.

The V call is TRBV4-1, the J call TRBJ1-4; D ambiguous. V was trimmed by 4 bases and J by 7 bases, leaving 7 bases between them. CDR3 size: 12 residues. Germline CDR1 and CDR2: MGHRA and YSYEKL. The CDR3, as DNA: TGCGCCAGCAGCCCGTCAGGTGAAAAACTGTTTTTT. Its protein product is CASSPSGEKLFF.

The genes are TRBV6-5 and TRBJ1-1; D is ambiguous. Germline V gene data show CDR1 as MNHEY and CDR2 as SVGAGI. The V gene lost 2 bases and the J gene lost 2 bases, with 9 bases spanning the gap. CDR3 length equals 14 residues. The CDR3, as DNA: TGTGCCAGCAGTTACGGCAGCCTTAACACTGAAGCTTTCTTT. This encodes CASSYGSLNTEAFF.

There are a few counts of this clonotype. The genes are TRBV20-1 and TRBJ2-1; possibly TRBD2 for D (7 bases). The germline gives CDR1 DFQATT, CDR2 SNEGSKA (reference sequence). This CDR3 is 17 amino acids long. The V gene lost 0 bases and the J gene lost 2 bases, with 17 bases spanning the gap. The CDR3 DNA sequence: TGCAGTGCTAGAGATGATGGGGGGGCTCTAGCCTACAATGAGCAGTTCTTC. This sequence encodes CSARDDGGALAYNEQFF.

This clonotype was counted only a few times. V usage is TRBV28 and J usage is TRBJ1-1, with 7 bases identical to TRBD1. This CDR3 region has 16 residues. V lost 2 bases to trimming and J lost 5 bases; unmatched junction nucleotides: 11. The germline V gene has CDR1 MDHEN and CDR2 SYDVKM. The CDR3 DNA reads as TGTGCCAGCAGTTTACAGCTTAGGACAGGAAAGACTGAAGCTTTCTTT. It codes for CASSLQLRTGKTEAFF.

The sample holds a few counts of this clonotype. The chain recombines TRBV6-5 with TRBJ2-1; D remains ambiguous. Germline CDR1 is MNHEY and CDR2 is SVGAGI. V lost 5 bases and J lost 7, with 21 bases in between. The CDR3 contains 16 residues. This CDR3 is CASSTGPGLVGNEQFF. The CDR3 DNA reads as TGTGCCAGCAGTACCGGGCCGGGCCTCGTGGGGAATGAGCAGTTCTTC.

The gene calls are TRBV27 and TRBJ1-5; D remains unclear. The V end was cut by 0 bases, the J end by 4 bases, with 7 bases between. The CDR3 sequence is 14 residues long. CDR1 and CDR2 from the germline V gene are MNHEY and SMNVEV (reference sequence). CDR3 in amino acids: CASSLSRGNQPQHF. The CDR3, as DNA: TGTGCCAGCAGTTTATCGCGAGGTAATCAGCCCCAGCATTTT.

The chain couples TRBV4-3 to TRBJ2-1; unclear D gene. V was clipped by 4 bases and J by 5 bases, with 12 bases between them. CDR1 is LGHNA, CDR2 YSLEER, per germline. This CDR3 comprises 14 residues. CDR3 sequence reads: CASSLDRVHNEQFF. CDR3 DNA: TGCGCCAGCAGCCTAGATCGGGTCCACAATGAGCAGTTCTTC.

Only a few counts were recorded for this clonotype. This chain joins TRBV7-3 and TRBJ1-1; D might be TRBD1 (5 bases). The CDR3 sequence is 14 residues long. V dropped 0 bases and J dropped 1 base, with 6 bases sitting between them. The V gene's germline CDR1 is SGHTA and CDR2 FQGTGA. The CDR3 coding sequence is TGTGCCAGCAGCTTAACAGGGGAGAACACTGAAGCTTTCTTT. Translating it yields CASSLTGENTEAFF. Based on the CDR3 plus reference TRBV7-3 and TRBJ1-1, the full variable domain is GAGVSQTPSNKVTEKGKYVELRCDPISGHTALYWYRQSLGQGPEFLIYFQGTGAADDSGLPNDRFFAVRPEGSVSTLKIQRTERGDSAVYLCASSLTGENTEAFFGQGTRLTVV.